The subject of this entry is one T cell receptor beta chain. Its antigen remains unknown. Profiling relied on immunoSEQ multiplex PCR, and the TCRdb table lists in-frame clones only, not all of them. Here the sample spans 100,000 to 110,000 clones, 88% being singletons. Collection occurred without any documented infections or immune events in donors. The entry originates in a study of identifying expanded T cells in peripheral blood. General study results and limits: Clone count variance between approximately two-week samples rose with total template count.

CDR1 is SGHRS, CDR2 YFSETQ, per germline. The ends lost 0 bases at V and 2 bases at J; junction bases unmatched: 7. CDR3 length: 18 residues. The sequence was obtained from a person aged 18-70 years in good health. The chain links TRBV5-1 to TRBJ2-2; 10 bases agree with TRBD2. The sample comprised blood. The CDR3 nucleotides read TGCGCCAGCAGCTTGGCCATAGCGGGGGGATCCAACACCGGGGAGCTGTTTTTT. This encodes CASSLAIAGGSNTGELFF.